A single sample gave rise to the 28 T cell receptor beta chains below, sequenced in a study of cytomegalovirus exposure and HLA in healthy donors. TCRdb's copy holds only in-frame clones and misses some; the assay was immunoSEQ multiplex PCR. The repertoire holds 200,000 to 250,000 clones, with roughly 91% as singletons. The specimen sequenced was PBMCs. The receptors originated from a woman younger than 35 in good health and CMV-seropositive.

The V call is TRBV27, the J call TRBJ2-1; 7 nucleotides line up with TRBD1. Germline lookup yields CDR1 MNHEY and CDR2 SMNVEV (reference sequence). CDR3 size: 15 residues. V lost 1 base to trimming and J lost 6 bases; unmatched junction nucleotides: 6. CDR3 nucleotides: TGTGCCAGCAGTTTATTTCAGGGGGAAGGCAATGAGCAGTTCTTC. This encodes CASSLFQGEGNEQFF.

This chain uses TRBV7-9 with TRBJ1-1; no clear D. Between the trimmed V and J ends, which lost 5 bases and 4 bases, there was a span of 17 bases. CDR1 SEHNR and CDR2 FQNEAQ come from the germline V gene (reference sequence). CDR3 size: 15 residues. This CDR3 is CASSLRALGFTEAFF. The CDR3 DNA sequence: TGTGCCAGCAGCCTCCGAGCTCTCGGGTTCACTGAAGCTTTCTTT.

The chain is built from TRBV10-3 and TRBJ2-2; D remains ambiguous. V shed 2 bases and J shed 4 bases, with 8 bases lying between them. This CDR3 comprises 14 residues. The germline V gene has CDR1 ENHRY and CDR2 SYGVKD. CDR3 residues: CAISEPAITGELFF. The CDR3 DNA is TGTGCCATCAGTGAGCCAGCGATCACCGGGGAGCTGTTTTTT.

This chain uses TRBV7-9 with TRBJ2-7; TRBD2 matches 12 bases. Germline CDR1 SEHNR, CDR2 FQNEAQ (reference sequence). The CDR3 is 15 residues long. Trimming removed 6 bases from V and 6 bases from J; junction bases left unmatched: 9. The chain's CDR3 is CASSSTSGSVLEQYF. CDR3 DNA sequence: TGTGCCAGCAGTTCGACTAGCGGGAGTGTTCTCGAGCAGTACTTC.

V usage is TRBV5-1 and J usage is TRBJ2-2, with TRBD1 identical over 9 bases. Per the germline V gene, CDR1 is SGHRS and CDR2 is YFSETQ. The CDR3 sequence is 16 residues long. V shed 0 bases, J shed 7 bases, and the junction held 7 bases outside the gene matches. CDR3 in amino acids: CASSLVQGAVIGELFF. CDR3 coding DNA: TGCGCCAGCAGCTTGGTACAGGGGGCGGTAATCGGGGAGCTGTTTTTT.

This clone was seen a few times. The rearrangement links TRBV7-9 to TRBJ2-6; TRBD1 is a possible D gene (5 bases). The CDR3 runs to 15 residues. Trimming pared 5 bases from V and 0 bases from J, leaving 8 bases between. Germline assignment: CDR1 SEHNR and CDR2 FQNEAQ (reference sequence). The CDR3 protein is CASSRDSSGANVLTF. In DNA, the CDR3 is TGTGCCAGCAGCAGAGACAGCTCTGGGGCCAACGTCCTGACTTTC.

This chain joins TRBV10-3 and TRBJ2-7; 7 bases are shared with TRBD1. Germline trimming cut 2 bases from V and 3 bases from J; bases unmatched to any gene: 10. In germline, CDR1 is ENHRY, CDR2 SYGVKD. The CDR3 runs 16 residues. CDR3 residues: CAISETTGTVNYEQYF. DNA for the CDR3: TGTGCCATCAGTGAGACGACCGGGACAGTCAACTACGAGCAGTACTTC.

This chain uses TRBV15 with TRBJ2-7, with 8 positions matching TRBD2. The CDR3 covers 19 residues. V lost 4 bases to trimming and J lost 2 bases; unmatched junction nucleotides: 19. Germline V gene data show CDR1 as LNHNV and CDR2 as YYDKDF (reference sequence). CDR3 coding DNA: TGTGCCACCAGCACGCCCCTCGTCCGGGAGCGGGAGTCCCCCTACGAGCAGTACTTC. Protein sequence: CATSTPLVRERESPYEQYF.

A single count supports this clone. This chain connects TRBV6-1 to TRBJ1-2, with 9 bases lining up with TRBD1. Trimming took 0 bases from V and 8 from J; bases not matched to a gene: 10. CDR3 size: 16 residues. The germline V gene encodes CDR1 MNHNS and CDR2 SASEGT. The CDR3 spells CASSEALRRTGDGYTF. In DNA form, the CDR3 reads TGTGCCAGCAGTGAAGCGCTTCGGAGGACAGGGGACGGCTACACCTTC.

The chain recombines TRBV28 with TRBJ2-7; D is perhaps TRBD2 (6 bases). Germline values: CDR1 MDHEN, CDR2 SYDVKM. V was cut by 3 bases and J by 4 bases, with 19 bases left in between. The CDR3 runs 16 residues. The CDR3 here is CASSLGRAGTDYEQYF. The DNA of the CDR3 is TGTGCCAGCAGTTTGGGGCGTGCCGGGACTGATTACGAGCAGTACTTC.

V is TRBV27 and J is TRBJ1-1; 7 bases fit TRBD1. CDR1 MNHEY and CDR2 SMNVEV come from the germline V gene (reference sequence). The CDR3 is made up of 15 amino acids. The V segment lost 3 bases and the J segment 2 bases; nucleotides outside the gene matches: 6. Written as DNA, the CDR3 is TGTGCCAGCAGTTTTCGACAGGGCACCAACACTGAAGCTTTCTTT. Residues: CASSFRQGTNTEAFF.

The chain is built from TRBV27 and TRBJ2-1, with 11 bases that match TRBD2. The germline CDR1 and CDR2 sequences are MNHEY and SMNVEV (reference sequence). The CDR3 sequence is 19 residues long. V lost 1 base and J lost 0; bases outside the gene matches: 8. CDR3 in amino acids: CASSLFFFTSGGSYNEQFF. The CDR3 coding sequence is TGTGCCAGCAGTTTATTTTTTTTCACTAGCGGGGGCTCCTACAATGAGCAGTTCTTC.

This chain connects TRBV27 to TRBJ1-2; possible D gene TRBD1, 6 bases. V lost 4 bases and J lost 4, with 13 bases in between. The CDR3 is 14 amino acids. Germline lookup yields CDR1 MNHEY and CDR2 SMNVEV (reference sequence). CDR3 loop: CASSSSLQGYGYTF. DNA of the CDR3: TGTGCCAGCAGTTCCTCTCTACAGGGCTATGGCTACACCTTC.

DNA for the CDR3: TGTGCCAGCAGTCGACAGGGTAGCCAAGAGACCCAGTACTTC. Protein: CASSRQGSQETQYF. This chain joins TRBV6-6 and TRBJ2-5; 7 positions match TRBD1. CDR3 length: 14 amino acids. The germline V gene encodes CDR1 MNHNY and CDR2 SVGAGI (reference sequence). Trimming removed 5 bases from V and 1 base from J; junction bases left unmatched: 4.

V is TRBV5-6 and J is TRBJ1-2; D is uncertain. The germline V and J ends were trimmed by 3 bases and 0 bases, with 18 bases remaining between them. The CDR3 spans 17 residues. Per germline, CDR1 SGHDT and CDR2 YYEEEE. CDR3 nucleotides: TGTGCCAGCAGCTCAGACCTCCTAGGTGTGTCTAACTATGGCTACACCTTC. Translation gives CASSSDLLGVSNYGYTF.

The J gene is TRBJ1-5, the V gene TRBV21-1. TRBV21-1 constitutes a pseudogene. This CDR3 is built from 17 residues. The CDR3 reads CASSKVFRSYSNQPQHF. The CDR3 nucleotides read TGTGCCAGCAGCAAAGTCTTTCGTAGCTATAGCAATCAGCCCCAGCATTTT.

This chain links TRBV28 with TRBJ2-1; TRBD2 aligns across 9 bases. The ends lost 6 bases at V and 0 bases at J; junction bases unmatched: 6. CDR1 and CDR2 from the germline V gene are MDHEN and SYDVKM. The CDR3 spans 16 residues. The CDR3 DNA follows: TGTGCCAGCAGGAGATTTAGCGGGAGCTCCTACAATGAGCAGTTCTTC. Protein: CASRRFSGSSYNEQFF.

The chain combines TRBV6-6 with TRBJ2-3, with unresolved D. The CDR3 has 16 amino acids. Trimming pared 4 bases from V and 4 bases from J, leaving 18 bases between. Germline CDR1 reads MNHNY; CDR2 reads SVGAGI (reference sequence). CDR3 residues: CASSSHSTPKADTQYF. CDR3 nucleotides: TGTGCCAGCAGTTCTCATTCGACACCCAAGGCAGATACGCAGTATTTT.

The V and J genes are TRBV18 and TRBJ2-2; D gene uncertain. V was trimmed by 1 base and J by 2 bases, leaving 8 bases between them. Germline CDR1 KGHSH, CDR2 LQKENI. CDR3 length: 15 residues. The CDR3 DNA reads TGTGCCAGCTCACCACTCCAGGAAAACACCGGGGAGCTGTTTTTT. Its protein product is CASSPLQENTGELFF.

This clone has just one count. This same CDR3 is encoded by further DNA sequences in the sample. The chain couples TRBV5-4 to TRBJ2-2; TRBD1 agrees at 7 bases. Looked up from germline, CDR1 is SGHNT and CDR2 is YYREEE (reference sequence). The V and J ends lost 2 bases and 5 bases, in that order; junction bases with no gene match: 0. This CDR3 comprises 13 residues. The CDR3 nucleotides read TGTGCCAGCAGCTTCAGGGGGACCGGGGAGCTGTTTTTT. Translation gives CASSFRGTGELFF.

The chain recombines TRBV29-1 with TRBJ1-2; a weak D match, TRBD1 (6 bases). Trimming cost V 4 bases and J 0 bases, with 9 bases left between them. Germline lookup yields CDR1 SQVTM and CDR2 ANQGSEA. This CDR3 contains 13 residues. This chain's CDR3 is CSVGAGANYGYTF. CDR3 coding DNA: TGCAGCGTTGGGGCAGGGGCTAACTATGGCTACACCTTC.

This clone was seen just once. The rearrangement joins TRBV5-4 to TRBJ1-1; TRBD1 agrees at 8 bases. The trim removed 2 bases at V and 2 bases at J, leaving 5 bases unmatched. The CDR3 has 15 amino acids. CDR1 and CDR2 (germline): SGHNT, YYREEE (reference sequence). DNA of the CDR3: TGTGCCAGCAGCTTCGGAGGACAGGGAAACACTGAAGCTTTCTTT. This gives the protein CASSFGGQGNTEAFF.

The CDR3 DNA is TGTGCCTGGAGAAAGGCCGGGAGCTCCTACGAGCAGTACTTC. Residues: CAWRKAGSSYEQYF. The V and J genes are TRBV30 and TRBJ2-7; D perhaps matches TRBD2 (6 bases). CDR3 length: 14 amino acids. CDR1 is GTSNPN, CDR2 SVGIG, per germline (reference sequence). V dropped 3 bases and J dropped 0 bases, with 12 bases sitting between them. Full variable domain (remainder filled in from reference TRBV30 and TRBJ2-7): SQTIHQWPATLVQPVGSPLSLECTVEGTSNPNLYWYRQAAGRGLQLLFYSVGIGQISSEVPQNLSASRPQDRQFILSSKKLLLSDSGFYLCAWRKAGSSYEQYFGPGTRLTVT.

The genes are TRBV27 and TRBJ1-3, with TRBD1 matching over 8 bases. V dropped 2 bases and J dropped 0; count of bases not matched to a gene: 3. The CDR3 extends over 16 amino acids. CDR1 and CDR2 (germline): MNHEY, SMNVEV (reference sequence). CDR3 sequence (DNA): TGTGCCAGCAGTTTAGGACAGGGCTACTCTGGAAACACCATATATTTT. As protein: CASSLGQGYSGNTIYF.

This clone was seen a single time. The CDR3 spells CASSLLGLAGGPGETQYF. Here the CDR3 DNA reads TGTGCCAGCAGCTTATTAGGACTAGCGGGAGGGCCGGGGGAGACCCAGTACTTC. The chain is built from TRBV7-2 and TRBJ2-5; 15 nucleotides match TRBD2. Germline CDR1 and CDR2: SGHTA and FQGNSA. The CDR3 is made up of 18 amino acids. V was pared by 2 bases and J by 5 bases, with 9 bases of the junction left unmatched.

This chain uses TRBV7-9 with TRBJ2-1; no firm D call. Germline V gene data show CDR1 as SEHNR and CDR2 as FQNEAQ (reference sequence). The V end lost 3 bases, the J end lost 7 bases, and 13 bases lay between the germline ends. The length of the CDR3 is 14 residues. The CDR3 sequence: CASSFLRLGNEQFF. CDR3 in DNA: TGTGCCAGCAGCTTCCTGCGACTCGGGAATGAGCAGTTCTTC.

V usage is TRBV27 and J usage is TRBJ2-4; 9 positions agree with TRBD1. This CDR3 comprises 15 residues. V dropped 6 bases and J dropped 5; count of bases not matched to a gene: 8. The germline gives CDR1 MNHEY, CDR2 SMNVEV (reference sequence). CDR3 sequence: CASRVQGAWENIQYF. Written as DNA, the CDR3 is TGTGCCAGCAGGGTACAGGGGGCATGGGAAAACATTCAGTACTTC.

This rearrangement joins TRBV27 to TRBJ1-2; TRBD1 aligns across 8 bases. Germline CDR1 reads MNHEY; CDR2 reads SMNVEV (reference sequence). CDR3 length: 15 amino acids. V shed 3 bases and J 5 bases; nucleotides not matched to a gene: 8. The CDR3 sequence: CASSLDRASPYGYTF. The CDR3, as DNA: TGTGCCAGCAGTTTGGACAGGGCTTCCCCGTATGGCTACACCTTC.